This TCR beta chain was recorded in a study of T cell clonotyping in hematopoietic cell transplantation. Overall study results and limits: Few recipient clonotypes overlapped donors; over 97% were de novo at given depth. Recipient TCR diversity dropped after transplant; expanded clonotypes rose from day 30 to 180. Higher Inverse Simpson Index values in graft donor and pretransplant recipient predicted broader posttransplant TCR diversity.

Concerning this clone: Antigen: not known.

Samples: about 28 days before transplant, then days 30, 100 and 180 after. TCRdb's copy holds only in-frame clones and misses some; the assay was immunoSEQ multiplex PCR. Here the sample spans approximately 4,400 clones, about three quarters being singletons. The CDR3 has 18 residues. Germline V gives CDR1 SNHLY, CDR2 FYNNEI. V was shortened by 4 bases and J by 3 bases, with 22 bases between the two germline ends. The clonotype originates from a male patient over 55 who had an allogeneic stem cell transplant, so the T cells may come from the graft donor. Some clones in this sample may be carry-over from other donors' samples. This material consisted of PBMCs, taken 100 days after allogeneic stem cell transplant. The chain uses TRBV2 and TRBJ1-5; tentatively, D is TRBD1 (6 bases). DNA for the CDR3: TGTGCCAGCAGTGCTTGGGGGGCGCGGTCGGAAGACAATCAGCCCCAGCATTTT. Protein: CASSAWGARSEDNQPQHF.